This entry lists 32 T cell receptor beta chains sequenced from one sample in a study of memory CD4+ T cells and cytomegalovirus serostatus. Single viable CD3+CD4+CD8-CD45RO+ cells were sorted as the memory CD4+ T cells. Assay used: immunoSEQ multiplex PCR; TCRdb lists only in-frame clones, some missing. This table holds 35,000 to 45,000 clones, approximately 81% found once. Sequencing used memory CD4+ T cells from blood. The receptor set was obtained from an adult in good health and CMV-seronegative.

The CDR3 DNA is TGTGCCAGCAGCTTAGTCGACAGCTACAATGAGCAGTTCTTC. This translates into CASSLVDSYNEQFF. V usage is TRBV11-3 and J usage is TRBJ2-1, with D tentatively TRBD1 (5 bases). V was pared by 1 base and J by 3 bases, with 7 bases between. This CDR3 comprises 14 residues. CDR1 is SGHNT, CDR2 YENEEA, per germline.

V is TRBV5-1 and J is TRBJ2-7; TRBD2 might be the D (6 bases). CDR1 and CDR2 from the germline V gene are SGHRS and YFSETQ. The V end was cut by 2 bases, the J end by 6 bases, with 6 bases between. The CDR3 is made up of 11 amino acids. The CDR3 DNA sequence: TGCGCCAGCAGCTTCGGGGGCGAGCAGTACTTC. This sequence encodes CASSFGGEQYF.

This chain uses TRBV18 with TRBJ2-2, with D possibly called TRBD1 or TRBD2 (6 bases each). Between the trimmed V and J ends, which lost 1 base and 5 bases, there was a span of 14 bases. The germline V gene has CDR1 KGHSH and CDR2 LQKENI. The CDR3 spans 16 residues. Here the CDR3 DNA reads TGTGCCAGCTCACCACGAGGGGGGCGTGGTACCGGGGAGCTGTTTTTT. It yields the protein CASSPRGGRGTGELFF.

The chain carries TRBV10-3 and TRBJ2-1, with D perhaps matching TRBD1 or TRBD2 (5 bases each). The ends were cut back, 6 bases at V and 6 bases at J, with 15 bases in the middle. Per the germline V gene, CDR1 is ENHRY and CDR2 is SYGVKD. The CDR3 sequence is 14 residues long. The CDR3: CAIRDGTQGNEQFF. Written as DNA, the CDR3 is TGTGCCATCAGAGACGGGACCCAGGGCAATGAGCAGTTCTTC.

The chain joins TRBV5-1 to TRBJ2-1, with TRBD2 matching over 14 bases. Germline assignment: CDR1 SGHRS and CDR2 YFSETQ. This CDR3 has 16 amino acids. The ends lost 4 bases at V and 6 bases at J; junction bases unmatched: 6. The CDR3, as DNA: TGCGCCAGCAGCACGGGACTAGCGGGAGTAAGCAATGAGCAGTTCTTC. Translating gives CASSTGLAGVSNEQFF.

The rearrangement links TRBV9 to TRBJ2-1; 8 bases fit TRBD2. V dropped 7 bases and J dropped 4; count of bases not matched to a gene: 13. The CDR3 covers 16 residues. The germline V gene has CDR1 SGDLS and CDR2 YYNGEE. The CDR3 here is CASGGSLAGPYNEQFF. CDR3 in DNA: TGTGCCAGCGGGGGGAGCCTAGCGGGCCCTTACAATGAGCAGTTCTTC.

The count of this clone is one. This chain joins TRBV6-5 and TRBJ1-3; D is unclear. CDR1 and CDR2 from the germline V gene are MNHEY and SVGAGI. CDR3 length: 14 residues. The V end was cut by 2 bases, the J end by 4 bases, with 9 bases between. The CDR3 is CASSYGKPGNTIYF. The CDR3 DNA follows: TGTGCCAGCAGTTACGGAAAGCCCGGAAACACCATATATTTT.

J is TRBJ2-1 and V is TRBV5-4; unclear D gene. Trimming removed 3 bases from V and 10 bases from J, with 11 bases in between. CDR1 is SGHNT, CDR2 YYREEE, per germline (reference sequence). The length of the CDR3 is 12 residues. The chain's CDR3 is CASSSIVEEQFF. For the CDR3, the DNA is TGTGCCAGCAGCTCGATAGTTGAGGAGCAGTTCTTC.

The gene calls are TRBV2 and TRBJ2-7; tentative D call: TRBD1 (5 bases). Germline lookup yields CDR1 SNHLY and CDR2 FYNNEI. V was trimmed by 5 bases and J by 3 bases, leaving 14 bases between them. The CDR3 contains 14 residues. CDR3 protein: CASSNNRNDYEQYF. The CDR3 coding sequence is TGTGCCAGCAGTAACAACAGGAACGACTACGAGCAGTACTTC.

The chain is built from TRBV5-6 and TRBJ2-3, with 7 bases aligning to TRBD2. V shed 4 bases, J shed 6 bases, and the junction held 17 bases outside the gene matches. The CDR3 length is 17 residues. The germline V gene encodes CDR1 SGHDT and CDR2 YYEEEE. The CDR3 sequence is CASSAFGPSGPGDTQYF. CDR3 coding DNA: TGTGCCAGCAGCGCCTTCGGCCCTAGCGGTCCGGGGGATACGCAGTATTTT.

V and J are TRBV6-1 and TRBJ1-4; D remains ambiguous. This CDR3 has 12 residues. The germline CDR1 and CDR2 sequences are MNHNS and SASEGT. Trimming pared 0 bases from V and 7 bases from J, leaving 3 bases between. As DNA, the CDR3 is TGTGCCAGCAGTGAAGCAGGTGAAAAACTGTTTTTT. Translation: CASSEAGEKLFF.

The CDR3 spells CASSLGPGLGSPLHF. As DNA, the CDR3 is TGTGCCAGCAGCTTGGGACCAGGTTTGGGGTCACCCCTCCACTTT. The V call is TRBV11-2, the J call TRBJ1-6; maybe TRBD1 (5 bases). The CDR3 sequence is 15 residues long. CDR1 is SGHAT, CDR2 FQNNGV, per germline. V lost 3 bases, J lost 10 bases, and 16 bases lay in between.

The V and J genes are TRBV5-1 and TRBJ2-7, with D maybe TRBD2 (5 bases). CDR3 size: 14 residues. Trimming took 4 bases from V and 4 from J, leaving 15 bases between them. Germline V gene sequence: CDR1 SGHRS, CDR2 YFSETQ. The CDR3 nucleotides read TGCGCCAGCAGCCTTAGCGCGAACCTTTACGAGCAGTACTTC. Encoded protein: CASSLSANLYEQYF. The complete variable domain, with remaining parts taken from reference TRBV5-1 and TRBJ2-7, reads KAGVTQTPRYLIKTRGQQVTLSCSPISGHRSVSWYQQTPGQGLQFLFEYFSETQRNKGNFPGRFSGRQFSNSRSEMNVSTLELGDSALYLCASSLSANLYEQYFGPGTRLTVT.

The chain carries TRBV18 and TRBJ1-1, with D possibly being TRBD1 (6 bases). Looked up from germline, CDR1 is KGHSH and CDR2 is LQKENI. The CDR3 is 14 residues long. V gave up 9 bases and J gave up 1 base, with 15 bases separating them. The CDR3 DNA follows: TGTGCCAGTTCCGCTGCAGGGGAGAACACTGAAGCTTTCTTT. This sequence encodes CASSAAGENTEAFF.

The CDR3 spells CASSNRNQPQHF. Here the CDR3 DNA reads TGTGCCAGTAGTAACAGGAACCAGCCCCAGCATTTT. The V call is TRBV19, the J call TRBJ1-5; D possibly corresponds to TRBD1 (5 bases). Germline-derived CDR1 and CDR2 are LNHDA and SQIVND (reference sequence). V was cut by 4 bases and J by 7 bases, with 8 bases left in between. There are 12 residues in the CDR3.

This chain joins TRBV18 and TRBJ2-3; 8 nucleotides match TRBD1. The J segment lost 1 base and the V segment lost 8 bases, leaving 8 bases of the junction unmatched. The CDR3 is made up of 15 amino acids. Germline V lookup: CDR1 KGHSH, CDR2 LQKENI. The CDR3 reads CASAEDRGGTDTQYF. CDR3 in DNA: TGTGCCAGCGCTGAAGACAGGGGTGGCACAGATACGCAGTATTTT.

The chain is built from TRBV6-5 and TRBJ2-7, with 13 nucleotides matching TRBD2. The germline CDR1 and CDR2 sequences are MNHEY and SVGAGI. The CDR3 has 16 amino acids. J gave up 4 bases and V 2 bases, and 5 bases lay outside the gene matches. This chain's CDR3 is CASSYRGLAGVYEQYF. The DNA of the CDR3 is TGTGCCAGCAGTTACCGAGGACTAGCGGGAGTATACGAGCAGTACTTC.

The chain combines TRBV11-3 with TRBJ1-2; no clear D gene. CDR3 length: 11 residues. CDR1 is SGHNT and CDR2 is YENEEA in the germline V gene. V lost 3 bases to trimming and J lost 13 bases, with 12 bases between them. CDR3 loop: CASSFLGFTTF. The CDR3, as DNA: TGTGCCAGCAGCTTTCTGGGGTTTACCACCTTC. The full variable domain, its missing parts supplied by reference TRBV11-3 and TRBJ1-2, is EAGVVQSPRYKIIEKKQPVAFWCNPISGHNTLYWYLQNLGQGPELLIRYENEEAVDDSQLPKDRFSAERLKGVDSTLKIQPAELGDSAVYLCASSFLGFTTFGSGTRLTVV.

The chain joins TRBV6-5 to TRBJ1-2; unclear D gene. V dropped 4 bases and J dropped 8 bases, with 17 bases sitting between them. Germline CDR1 is MNHEY and CDR2 is SVGAGI. The CDR3 has 14 amino acids. CDR3 loop: CASSSITPTGGYTF. The CDR3, as DNA: TGTGCCAGCAGTTCGATTACCCCCACGGGAGGCTACACCTTC.

This clone was recorded a few times. This rearrangement joins TRBV18 to TRBJ2-4; 7 nucleotides align to TRBD1. V lost 3 bases and J lost 3; bases outside the gene matches: 2. Germline loops: CDR1 KGHSH, CDR2 LQKENI. The CDR3 totals 14 residues. CDR3 sequence: CASSPGTVKNIQYF. Here the CDR3 DNA reads TGTGCCAGCTCACCGGGGACAGTCAAAAACATTCAGTACTTC.

CDR3 nucleotides: TGCGCCAGCAGCTTGGGCGACGGACACGATACGCAGTATTTT. It encodes CASSLGDGHDTQYF. The chain uses TRBV5-1 and TRBJ2-3; maybe TRBD1 (5 bases). This CDR3 spans 14 amino acids. V was pared by 0 bases and J by 6 bases, with 11 bases between. Germline CDR1 is SGHRS and CDR2 is YFSETQ.

Remarks on this clone: At one end the junction does not follow the germline gene, possibly because of a read error. This sequence joins TRBV6-1 and TRBJ1-2; D gene uncertain. CDR3 size: 16 residues. CDR1 is MNHNS and CDR2 is SASEGT in the germline V gene. The CDR3 DNA sequence: TGTGCCATCAGTGAGTCGACTCCAGCAAGCAACTATGGCTACACCTTC. Translation: CAISESTPASNYGYTF.

This sequence joins TRBV5-4 and TRBJ2-2; TRBD1 might be the D (5 bases). Trimming shortened V by 5 bases and J by 1 base, and 6 bases separated the two germline ends. The CDR3 extends over 13 amino acids. Per the germline V gene, CDR1 is SGHNT and CDR2 is YYREEE (reference sequence). The CDR3 spells CASRTGNTGELFF. CDR3 sequence (DNA): TGTGCCAGCAGAACAGGGAACACCGGGGAGCTGTTTTTT.

The rearrangement joins TRBV30 to TRBJ1-1, with D possibly TRBD1 on 5 matching bases. The CDR3 consists of 13 residues. Trimming pared 1 base from V and 1 base from J, leaving 7 bases between. Germline CDR1 reads GTSNPN; CDR2 reads SVGIG (reference sequence). The CDR3 region is CAWSGGANTEAFF. CDR3 sequence (DNA): TGTGCCTGGAGTGGAGGGGCGAACACTGAAGCTTTCTTT.

The gene calls are TRBV7-2 and TRBJ1-5; 7 nucleotides agree with TRBD1. The V and J ends lost 0 bases and 6 bases, in that order; junction bases with no gene match: 5. Looked up from germline, CDR1 is SGHTA and CDR2 is FQGNSA. The CDR3 runs 15 residues. CDR3 amino acids: CASSLAASGGQPQHF. CDR3 coding DNA: TGTGCCAGCAGCTTAGCGGCTTCAGGGGGTCAGCCCCAGCATTTT.

The CDR3 DNA is TGTGCCAGCAGCTTGTCTCCGCTCAGCGAAACGAACACTGAAGCTTTCTTT. Translation: CASSLSPLSETNTEAFF. The chain has TRBV7-9 and TRBJ1-1; D gene unclear. The CDR3 consists of 17 residues. Germline V gives CDR1 SEHNR, CDR2 FQNEAQ (reference sequence). Trimming pared 3 bases from V and 1 base from J, leaving 18 bases between.

The chain links TRBV2 to TRBJ2-1, with D possibly being TRBD1 (6 bases). Germline lookup yields CDR1 SNHLY and CDR2 FYNNEI. The CDR3 is made up of 13 amino acids. With 5 bases removed from V and 7 bases from J, the gap between germline ends came to 12 bases. The CDR3 nucleotides are TGTGCCAGCAGTACAGGGATATCAAATGAGCAGTTCTTC. As protein: CASSTGISNEQFF.

The chain couples TRBV5-5 to TRBJ2-3; D gene ambiguous. V was cut by 0 bases and J by 8 bases, with 7 bases left in between. Germline V CDR1 and CDR2: SGHKS, YYEKEE (reference sequence). The CDR3 loop spans 12 amino acids. This CDR3 is CASSLERFTQYF. Written as DNA, the CDR3 is TGTGCCAGCAGCTTGGAAAGGTTTACGCAGTATTTT.

The gene calls are TRBV4-2 and TRBJ2-7, with TRBD2 matching 16 bases. The CDR3 runs to 18 residues. Germline CDR1 is LGHNA and CDR2 is YNFKEQ. The J segment lost 6 bases and the V segment lost 3 bases, leaving 11 bases of the junction unmatched. The CDR3 here is CASSHGTSGRALAVEQYF. CDR3 nucleotides: TGTGCCAGCAGCCACGGGACTAGCGGGAGGGCCTTGGCGGTCGAGCAGTACTTC.

The chain couples TRBV6-5 to TRBJ1-1; D gene uncertain. The CDR3 sequence is 12 residues long. Germline V CDR1 and CDR2: MNHEY, SVGAGI. V lost 6 bases to trimming and J lost 4 bases, with 9 bases between them. CDR3 coding DNA: TGTGCCAGCAGGGTTTGGGGCACTGAAGCTTTCTTT. Protein sequence: CASRVWGTEAFF.

The V and J genes are TRBV4-1 and TRBJ1-1; unclear D gene. V was pared by 4 bases and J by 1 base, with 4 bases between. Germline assignment: CDR1 MGHRA and CDR2 YSYEKL. The CDR3 loop spans 12 amino acids. The CDR3 DNA reads as TGCGCCAGCAGCCGCAGGAACACTGAAGCTTTCTTT. Protein: CASSRRNTEAFF.

The chain employs TRBV5-1 and TRBJ2-7; TRBD1 matches 7 bases. The V segment lost 4 bases and the J segment 5 bases; nucleotides outside the gene matches: 6. CDR1 SGHRS and CDR2 YFSETQ come from the germline V gene. The CDR3 length is 13 residues. The CDR3 DNA reads TGCGCCAGCAGCCTGAGACAGGGCGACGAGCAGTACTTC. Encoded protein: CASSLRQGDEQYF.